This TCR beta chain was documented in a study of T-cell reconstitution after alpha-beta-depleted transplantation in children. Whole-study results and caveats: When one year had passed after transplant, most T-cell counts and diversity came from newly produced T cells. Alpha-beta T cells present about two months after transplant were reported to originate from several hundred expanded graft clones. Surviving recipient T cells and intrathymic progenitors accounted for some patients' high TCRbeta diversity at day 60.

About this clonotype: Its antigen remains unknown.

Unique molecular identifiers were used to barcode this TCRbeta library. TCRdb reprocessed the PCR reads via MiXCR and lists one record per CDR3 protein. The table lists about 200,000 distinct CDR3 sequences, 6.6% of them singletons. Source: PBMCs, taken before TCRalphabeta/CD19-depleted stem cell transplant. The receptor was derived from a boy aged 2-15 years with acute lymphoblastic leukemia, due to receive a stem cell transplant.

Here the CDR3 DNA reads TGTGCCAGCAGTTACTCGAGAAGTCCCTACAATGAGCAGTTCTTC. Its protein is CASSYSRSPYNEQFF. This sequence joins TRBV6-5 and TRBJ2-1, with D hard to call. This CDR3 region has 15 residues. With 0 bases removed from V and 2 bases from J, the gap between germline ends came to 8 bases. Per the germline V gene, CDR1 is MNHEY and CDR2 is SVGAGI.